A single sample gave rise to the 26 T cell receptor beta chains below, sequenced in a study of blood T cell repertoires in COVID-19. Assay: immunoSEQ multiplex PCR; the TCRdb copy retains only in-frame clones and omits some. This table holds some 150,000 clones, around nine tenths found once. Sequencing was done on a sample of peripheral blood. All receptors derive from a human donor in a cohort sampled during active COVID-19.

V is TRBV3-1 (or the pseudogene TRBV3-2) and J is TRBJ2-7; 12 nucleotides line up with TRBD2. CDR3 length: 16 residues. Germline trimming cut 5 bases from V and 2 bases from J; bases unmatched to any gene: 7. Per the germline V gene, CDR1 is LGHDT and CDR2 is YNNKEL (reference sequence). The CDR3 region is CASSDLAGGTTYEQYF. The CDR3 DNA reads TGTGCCAGCAGCGATCTAGCGGGAGGGACTACCTACGAGCAGTACTTC.

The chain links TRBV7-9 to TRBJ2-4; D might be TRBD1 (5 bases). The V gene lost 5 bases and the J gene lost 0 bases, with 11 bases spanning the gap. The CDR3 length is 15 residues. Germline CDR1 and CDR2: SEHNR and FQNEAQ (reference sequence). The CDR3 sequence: CASSGAGKAKNIQYF. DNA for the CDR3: TGTGCCAGCAGCGGGGCAGGGAAAGCCAAAAACATTCAGTACTTC.

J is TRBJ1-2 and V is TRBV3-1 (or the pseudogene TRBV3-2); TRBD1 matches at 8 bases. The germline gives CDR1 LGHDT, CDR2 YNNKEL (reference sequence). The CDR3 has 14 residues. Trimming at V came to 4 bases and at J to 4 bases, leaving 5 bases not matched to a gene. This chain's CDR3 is CASSPTGVAYGYTF. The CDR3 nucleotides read TGTGCCAGCAGCCCGACAGGGGTCGCCTATGGCTACACCTTC.

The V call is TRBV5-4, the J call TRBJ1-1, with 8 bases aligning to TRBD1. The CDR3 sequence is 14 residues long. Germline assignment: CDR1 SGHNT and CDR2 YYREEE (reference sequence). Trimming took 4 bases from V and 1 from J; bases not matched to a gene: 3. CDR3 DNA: TGTGCCAGCAGCAGCGGGACAGGGAACACTGAAGCTTTCTTT. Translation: CASSSGTGNTEAFF.

This chain's CDR3 is CASSHTTIGTGTYTF. CDR3 nucleotide sequence: TGTGCCAGCAGCCATACCACGATCGGAACCGGGACTTACACCTTC. The chain employs TRBV3-1 (or the pseudogene TRBV3-2) and TRBJ1-2, with a possible D match to TRBD1 (5 bases). Germline V gene lookup returns CDR1 LGHDT and CDR2 YNNKEL (reference sequence). V gave up 3 bases and J gave up 11 bases, with 22 bases separating them. The CDR3 totals 15 residues.

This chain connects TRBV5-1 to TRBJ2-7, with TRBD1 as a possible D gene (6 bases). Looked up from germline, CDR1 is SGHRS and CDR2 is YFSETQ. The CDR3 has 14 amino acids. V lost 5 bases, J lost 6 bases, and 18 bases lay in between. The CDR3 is CASRGGAQTGEQYF. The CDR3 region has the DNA TGCGCCAGCAGGGGCGGAGCACAGACAGGCGAGCAGTACTTC.

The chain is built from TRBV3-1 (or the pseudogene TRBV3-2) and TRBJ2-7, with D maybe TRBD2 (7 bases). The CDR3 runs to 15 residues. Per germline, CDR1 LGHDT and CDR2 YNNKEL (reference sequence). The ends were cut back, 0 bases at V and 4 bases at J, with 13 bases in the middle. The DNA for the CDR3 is TGTGCCAGCAGCCAAGATCAACGGGGGGCTTACGAGCAGTACTTC. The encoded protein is CASSQDQRGAYEQYF.

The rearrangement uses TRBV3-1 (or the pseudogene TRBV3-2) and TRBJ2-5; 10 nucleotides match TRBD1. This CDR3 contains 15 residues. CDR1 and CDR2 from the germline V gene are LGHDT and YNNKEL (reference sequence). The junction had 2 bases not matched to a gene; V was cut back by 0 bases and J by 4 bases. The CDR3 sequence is CASSQDDRGRETQYF. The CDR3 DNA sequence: TGTGCCAGCAGCCAAGATGACAGGGGGCGAGAGACCCAGTACTTC.

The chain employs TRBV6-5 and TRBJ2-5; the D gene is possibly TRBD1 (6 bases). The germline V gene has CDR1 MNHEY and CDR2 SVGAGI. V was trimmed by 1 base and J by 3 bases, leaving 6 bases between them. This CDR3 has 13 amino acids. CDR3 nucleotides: TGTGCCAGCAGTTACTACAGGGAAGAGACCCAGTACTTC. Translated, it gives CASSYYREETQYF.

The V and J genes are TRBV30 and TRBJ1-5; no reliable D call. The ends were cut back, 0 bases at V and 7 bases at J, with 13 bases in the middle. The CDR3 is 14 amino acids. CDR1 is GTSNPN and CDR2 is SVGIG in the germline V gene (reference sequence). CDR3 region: CAWSVPGRRQPQHF. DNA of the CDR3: TGTGCCTGGAGTGTCCCGGGGAGGAGGCAGCCCCAGCATTTT.

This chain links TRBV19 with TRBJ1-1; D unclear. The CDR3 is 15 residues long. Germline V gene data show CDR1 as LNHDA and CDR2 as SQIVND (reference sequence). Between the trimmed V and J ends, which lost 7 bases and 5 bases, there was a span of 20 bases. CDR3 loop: CASKGDGLEGTEAFF. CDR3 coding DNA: TGTGCCAGTAAAGGTGATGGACTAGAGGGTACTGAAGCTTTCTTT.

The CDR3 protein is CASSYEAGATGELFF. The CDR3 region has the DNA TGTGCCAGCAGTTACGAAGCGGGAGCCACCGGGGAGCTGTTTTTT. The gene calls are TRBV6-5 and TRBJ2-2; TRBD2 aligns across 8 bases. Germline V CDR1 and CDR2: MNHEY, SVGAGI. With V trimmed by 2 bases and J by 4 bases, 3 bases remained unmatched. This CDR3 spans 15 amino acids.

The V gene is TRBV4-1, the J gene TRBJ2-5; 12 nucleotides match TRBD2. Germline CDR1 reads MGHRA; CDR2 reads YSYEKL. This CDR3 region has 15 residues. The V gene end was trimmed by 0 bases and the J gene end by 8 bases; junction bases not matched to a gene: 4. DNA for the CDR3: TGCGCCAGCAGCCAAGATCCTAGCGGGGGGGCTACCCAGTACTTC. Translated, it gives CASSQDPSGGATQYF.

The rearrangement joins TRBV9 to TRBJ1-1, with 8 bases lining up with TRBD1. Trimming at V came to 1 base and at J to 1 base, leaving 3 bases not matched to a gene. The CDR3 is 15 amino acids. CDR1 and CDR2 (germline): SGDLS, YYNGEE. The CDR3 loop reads CASSVQGAGNTEAFF. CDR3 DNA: TGTGCCAGCAGCGTACAGGGGGCAGGGAACACTGAAGCTTTCTTT. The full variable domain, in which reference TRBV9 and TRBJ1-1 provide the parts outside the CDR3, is DSGVTQTPKHLITATGQRVTLRCSPRSGDLSVYWYQQSLDQGLQFLIQYYNGEERAKGNILERFSAQQFPDLHSELNLSSLELGDSALYFCASSVQGAGNTEAFFGQGTRLTVV.

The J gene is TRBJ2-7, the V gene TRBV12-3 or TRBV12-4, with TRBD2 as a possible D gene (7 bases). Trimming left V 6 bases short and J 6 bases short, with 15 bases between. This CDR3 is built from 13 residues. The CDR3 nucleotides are TGTGCCAGCAGACGCGGGGGCCCAGCCGAGCAGTACTTC. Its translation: CASRRGGPAEQYF.

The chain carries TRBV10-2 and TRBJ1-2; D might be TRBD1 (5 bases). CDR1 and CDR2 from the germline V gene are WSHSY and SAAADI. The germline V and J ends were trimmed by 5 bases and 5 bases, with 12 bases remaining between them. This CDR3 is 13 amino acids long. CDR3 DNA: TGCGCCAGCAGTCAAGACAGTTCTTATGGCTACACCTTC. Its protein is CASSQDSSYGYTF.

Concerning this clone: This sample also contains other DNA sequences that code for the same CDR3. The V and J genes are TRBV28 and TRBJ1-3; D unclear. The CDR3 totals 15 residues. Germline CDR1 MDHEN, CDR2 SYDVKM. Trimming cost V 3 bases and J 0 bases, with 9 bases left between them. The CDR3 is CASSLRLSSGNTIYF. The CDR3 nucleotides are TGTGCCAGCAGTTTGCGCTTAAGCTCTGGAAACACCATATATTTT.

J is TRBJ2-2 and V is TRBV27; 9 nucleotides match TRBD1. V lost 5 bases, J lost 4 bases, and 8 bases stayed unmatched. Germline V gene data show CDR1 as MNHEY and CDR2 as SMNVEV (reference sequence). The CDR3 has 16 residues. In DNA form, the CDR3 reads TGTGCCAGCAGTCCTACAGGGACAGGGCGCACCGGGGAGCTGTTTTTT. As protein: CASSPTGTGRTGELFF.

The CDR3 bases are TGTGCCAGTAGAGAGACCGCCGGGACAGGGGGGTACAATGAGCAGTTCTTC. Protein: CASRETAGTGGYNEQFF. The rearrangement links TRBV19 to TRBJ2-1; 11 bases match TRBD1. J gave up 4 bases and V 6 bases, and 11 bases lay outside the gene matches. The germline V gene encodes CDR1 LNHDA and CDR2 SQIVND (reference sequence). The length of the CDR3 is 17 residues.

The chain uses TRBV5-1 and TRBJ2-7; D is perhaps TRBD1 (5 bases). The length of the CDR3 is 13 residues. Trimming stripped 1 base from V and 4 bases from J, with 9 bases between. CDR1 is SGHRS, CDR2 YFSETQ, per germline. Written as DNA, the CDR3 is TGCGCCAGCAGCTTGCAAGGGGCGTACGAGCAGTACTTC. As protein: CASSLQGAYEQYF.

The CDR3 sequence is CASREAYEQYF. CDR3 in DNA: TGTGCCAGCAGGGAGGCCTACGAGCAGTACTTC. The chain links TRBV28 to TRBJ2-7, with a weak D call TRBD2 (5 bases). V was cut by 6 bases and J by 2 bases, with 5 bases left in between. This CDR3 contains 11 residues. Germline V gene sequence: CDR1 MDHEN, CDR2 SYDVKM.

The CDR3 DNA is TGTGCCAGCACCCGAGGGACAGGAAATGAAAAACTGTTTTTT. The encoded protein is CASTRGTGNEKLFF. The rearrangement joins TRBV2 to TRBJ1-4, with TRBD1 matching 8 bases. Germline assignment: CDR1 SNHLY and CDR2 FYNNEI. The ends lost 7 bases at V and 5 bases at J; junction bases unmatched: 6. The CDR3 covers 14 residues.

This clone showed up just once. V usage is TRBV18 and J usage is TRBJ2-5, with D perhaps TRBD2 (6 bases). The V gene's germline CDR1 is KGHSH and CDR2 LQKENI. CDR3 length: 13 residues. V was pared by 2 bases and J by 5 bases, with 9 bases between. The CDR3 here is CASSPGSGETQYF. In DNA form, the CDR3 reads TGTGCCAGCTCACCAGGGAGCGGGGAGACCCAGTACTTC.

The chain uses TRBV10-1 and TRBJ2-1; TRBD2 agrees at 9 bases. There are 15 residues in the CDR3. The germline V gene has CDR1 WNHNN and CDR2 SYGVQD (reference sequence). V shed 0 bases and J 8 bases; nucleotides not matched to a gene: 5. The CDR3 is CASSESGTSHHEQFF. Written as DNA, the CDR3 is TGCGCCAGCAGTGAGTCAGGGACTAGCCACCATGAGCAGTTCTTC.

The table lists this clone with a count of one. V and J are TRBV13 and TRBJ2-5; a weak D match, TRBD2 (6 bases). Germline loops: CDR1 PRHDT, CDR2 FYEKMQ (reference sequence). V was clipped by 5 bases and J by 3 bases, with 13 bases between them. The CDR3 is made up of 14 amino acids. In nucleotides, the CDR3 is TGTGCCAGCAGCACTAGCCGGCTCGAAGAGACCCAGTACTTC. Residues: CASSTSRLEETQYF.

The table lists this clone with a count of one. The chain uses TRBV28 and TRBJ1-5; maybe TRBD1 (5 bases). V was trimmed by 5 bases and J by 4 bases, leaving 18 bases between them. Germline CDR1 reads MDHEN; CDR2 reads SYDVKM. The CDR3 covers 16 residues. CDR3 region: CASSPLEGLGNQPQHF. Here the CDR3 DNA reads TGTGCCAGCAGTCCCCTGGAGGGGTTAGGAAATCAGCCCCAGCATTTT.